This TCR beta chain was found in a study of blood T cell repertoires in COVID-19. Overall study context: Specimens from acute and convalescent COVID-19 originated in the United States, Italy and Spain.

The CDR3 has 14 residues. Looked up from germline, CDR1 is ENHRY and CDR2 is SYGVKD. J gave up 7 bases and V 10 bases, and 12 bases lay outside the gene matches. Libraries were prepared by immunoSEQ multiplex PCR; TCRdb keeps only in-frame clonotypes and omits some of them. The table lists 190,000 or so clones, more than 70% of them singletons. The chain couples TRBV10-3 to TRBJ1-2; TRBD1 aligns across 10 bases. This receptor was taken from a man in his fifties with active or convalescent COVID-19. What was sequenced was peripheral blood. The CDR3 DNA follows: TGTGCCACGTCTCCAGGGACAGGGGATAGTGGCTACACCTTC. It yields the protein CATSPGTGDSGYTF.